A single sample gave rise to the 7 T cell receptor beta chains below, sequenced in a study of blood T cell repertoires in COVID-19. TCRdb's table, derived via immunoSEQ multiplex PCR, lists solely in-frame clones and lacks some. The sample holds 150,000 or so clones, about 84% seen once. Sequenced sample: PBMCs or T cells enriched from blood (not recorded which). These receptors all come from a man aged 50 or older who had recovered from COVID-19.

The chain recombines TRBV4-1 with TRBJ2-1, with D possibly TRBD2 on 6 matching bases. Germline values: CDR1 MGHRA, CDR2 YSYEKL. The CDR3 spans 17 residues. Trimming cost V 0 bases and J 0 bases, with 12 bases left between them. The CDR3 loop reads CASSQDRRTTSYNEQFF. The CDR3 DNA follows: TGCGCCAGCAGCCAAGATCGGAGGACTACCTCCTACAATGAGCAGTTCTTC.

The J gene is TRBJ1-6, the V gene TRBV6-2 or TRBV6-3; TRBD1 might be the D (5 bases). The germline V and J ends were trimmed by 3 bases and 9 bases, with 15 bases remaining between them. The CDR3 contains 15 residues. Germline CDR1 is MNHEY and CDR2 is SVGEGT. The DNA for the CDR3 is TGTGCCAGCAGTTATATCCTGACAGTTGGTTCACCCCTCCACTTT. Its translation: CASSYILTVGSPLHF.

V usage is TRBV28 and J usage is TRBJ2-5; 11 bases map to TRBD2. J was trimmed by 5 bases and V by 5 bases; bases with no gene match: 13. The CDR3 extends over 17 amino acids. The germline V gene has CDR1 MDHEN and CDR2 SYDVKM. In DNA form, the CDR3 reads TGTGCCAGCAGTAGCCCCGGTGCTAGCGGGGGGAGGGAGACCCAGTACTTC. Translated: CASSSPGASGGRETQYF.

The chain combines TRBV27 with TRBJ1-2; tentatively, D is TRBD1 (6 bases). This CDR3 comprises 13 residues. Germline V CDR1 and CDR2: MNHEY, SMNVEV (reference sequence). V was pared by 6 bases and J by 4 bases, with 12 bases between. The CDR3 coding sequence is TGTGCCAGCAGCCCGGGACATCCCTATGGCTACACCTTC. It encodes CASSPGHPYGYTF.

V gene TRBV5-1 combines with J gene TRBJ1-1; a weak D match, TRBD1 (5 bases). Per the germline V gene, CDR1 is SGHRS and CDR2 is YFSETQ. The CDR3 contains 18 residues. Trimming pared 0 bases from V and 1 base from J, leaving 19 bases between. The CDR3 bases are TGCGCCAGCAGCTTGGTGGTGACGGCTTGGAGGGGGAACACTGAAGCTTTCTTT. Amino acid sequence: CASSLVVTAWRGNTEAFF.

J is TRBJ1-2 and V is TRBV7-9; D remains unclear. Trimming took 4 bases from V and 6 from J, leaving 12 bases between them. The CDR3 spans 13 residues. Germline values: CDR1 SEHNR, CDR2 FQNEAQ (reference sequence). The CDR3 reads CASSYGQNNGYTF. CDR3 nucleotide sequence: TGTGCCAGCAGCTATGGGCAGAATAATGGCTACACCTTC.

J is TRBJ1-2 and V is TRBV29-1; no clear D. The CDR3 extends over 13 amino acids. Germline lookup yields CDR1 SQVTM and CDR2 ANQGSEA. V lost 6 bases and J lost 0, with 11 bases in between. DNA for the CDR3: TGCAGCGTGAAGAGGGCGCCTAACTATGGCTACACCTTC. It encodes CSVKRAPNYGYTF.